Following are 19 T cell receptor beta chains from one sample sequenced in a study of T cell changes during pregnancy in multiple sclerosis. Using immunoSEQ multiplex PCR, the repertoire was profiled, and TCRdb retains in-frame clones only, with some absent. The sample records 78,000 or so clones, just over 90% being singletons. The source material was CD4+ T cells from peripheral blood mononuclear cells, sampled before pregnancy. These receptors were obtained from a female donor with multiple sclerosis, enrolled in a pregnancy study.

The chain recombines TRBV6-6 with TRBJ2-2; no clear D. The CDR3 totals 13 residues. The ends were cut back, 7 bases at V and 1 base at J, with 7 bases in the middle. Germline lookup yields CDR1 MNHNY and CDR2 SVGAGI (reference sequence). The CDR3 is CASTRLNTGELFF. The CDR3 nucleotides are TGTGCCAGCACCAGACTGAACACCGGGGAGCTGTTTTTT.

The chain links TRBV9 to TRBJ2-2; perhaps TRBD2 as D (6 bases). Germline values: CDR1 SGDLS, CDR2 YYNGEE. This CDR3 has 16 residues. V was pared by 3 bases and J by 4 bases, with 16 bases between. This CDR3 reads CASSASTSVSTGELFF. CDR3 bases: TGTGCCAGCAGCGCCTCGACTAGTGTCAGCACCGGGGAGCTGTTTTTT.

With regard to this clone: The junction and the germline gene differ at one end; a read error may be behind it. This chain connects TRBV7-8 to TRBJ1-5; 8 bases are a match to TRBD1. In germline, CDR1 is SGHVS, CDR2 FQNEAQ. The CDR3 sequence is 14 residues long. This CDR3 is CATSLRTGYQPQHF. The DNA for the CDR3 is TGTGCCACCAGCCTTAGGACAGGGTATCAGCCCCAGCATTTT.

The chain employs TRBV7-2 and TRBJ2-4; TRBD1 matches at 7 bases. V was clipped by 5 bases and J by 6 bases; unmatched bases: 4. Germline CDR1 SGHTA, CDR2 FQGNSA. CDR3 size: 13 residues. CDR3 sequence reads: CASSPRQGNIQYF. CDR3 DNA sequence: TGTGCCAGCAGCCCCAGACAGGGAAACATTCAGTACTTC.

The genes are TRBV15 and TRBJ1-4, with D maybe TRBD1 (5 bases). CDR1 LNHNV and CDR2 YYDKDF come from the germline V gene (reference sequence). V lost 1 base and J 8 bases, leaving 17 bases between the germline ends. The CDR3 loop spans 16 amino acids. The CDR3 DNA reads as TGTGCCACCAGCAGAGGACAGACACCGCTTAACGAAAAACTGTTTTTT. Encoded protein: CATSRGQTPLNEKLFF.

The chain has TRBV9 and TRBJ2-2; D may be TRBD1 (6 bases). The germline gives CDR1 SGDLS, CDR2 YYNGEE. The CDR3 length is 15 residues. V was clipped by 3 bases and J by 4 bases, with 13 bases between them. In DNA form, the CDR3 reads TGTGCCAGCAGCGGGACAGAAGGATCCACCGGGGAGCTGTTTTTT. It yields the protein CASSGTEGSTGELFF.

J is TRBJ1-2 and V is TRBV6-1; D unclear. Looked up from germline, CDR1 is MNHNS and CDR2 is SASEGT. With 3 bases removed from V and 3 bases from J, the gap between germline ends came to 2 bases. CDR3 size: 11 residues. The chain's CDR3 is CASSDYYGYTF. CDR3 nucleotide sequence: TGTGCCAGCAGTGACTACTATGGCTACACCTTC.

The chain links TRBV2 to TRBJ2-2, with 12 positions matching TRBD2. The CDR3 spans 16 residues. J gave up 7 bases and V 8 bases, and 11 bases lay outside the gene matches. The germline V gene encodes CDR1 SNHLY and CDR2 FYNNEI. The CDR3 DNA reads TGTGCCAGCCTAGCGGGGGGGGCCCCGGGGGACGGGGAGCTGTTTTTT. This encodes CASLAGGAPGDGELFF.

The V and J genes are TRBV5-5 and TRBJ2-3; 9 nucleotides align to TRBD1. The germline V gene encodes CDR1 SGHKS and CDR2 YYEKEE (reference sequence). There are 15 residues in the CDR3. V lost 4 bases to trimming and J lost 2 bases; unmatched junction nucleotides: 5. CDR3 in amino acids: CASSRGQGVTDTQYF. The CDR3 DNA reads TGTGCCAGCAGCCGGGGACAGGGAGTCACAGATACGCAGTATTTT.

The chain recombines TRBV5-1 with TRBJ2-1; 8 nucleotides align to TRBD1. The ends lost 1 base at V and 4 bases at J; junction bases unmatched: 1. In germline, CDR1 is SGHRS, CDR2 YFSETQ. This CDR3 comprises 14 residues. CDR3: CASSLRQGYNEQFF. The CDR3 region has the DNA TGCGCCAGCAGCTTGAGACAGGGGTACAATGAGCAGTTCTTC.

The chain has TRBV14 and TRBJ2-5, with 9 bases that match TRBD1. The CDR3 sequence is 14 residues long. Trimming took 3 bases from V and 5 from J; bases not matched to a gene: 4. From germline, CDR1 is SGHDN and CDR2 FVKESK. The CDR3 loop reads CASSHEGTGETQYF. CDR3 sequence (DNA): TGTGCCAGCAGCCATGAAGGGACAGGGGAGACCCAGTACTTC. The variable domain in full, completed from reference TRBV14 and TRBJ2-5, reads EAGVTQFPSHSVIEKGQTVTLRCDPISGHDNLYWYRRVMGKEIKFLLHFVKESKQDESGMPNNRFLAERTGGTYSTLKVQPAELEDSGVYFCASSHEGTGETQYFGPGTRLLVL.

V is TRBV4-1 and J is TRBJ2-2; TRBD2 aligns across 8 bases. Germline V gene data show CDR1 as MGHRA and CDR2 as YSYEKL. V shed 0 bases and J 5 bases; nucleotides not matched to a gene: 5. This CDR3 contains 16 residues. CDR3: CASSQDLAGTTGELFF. The CDR3 bases are TGCGCCAGCAGCCAAGATTTAGCGGGGACAACCGGGGAGCTGTTTTTT.

The gene calls are TRBV7-9 and TRBJ1-5, with 10 positions matching TRBD1. The CDR3 has 15 residues. V shed 5 bases and J 2 bases; nucleotides not matched to a gene: 3. Looked up from germline, CDR1 is SEHNR and CDR2 is FQNEAQ (reference sequence). CDR3 sequence (DNA): TGTGCCAGCAGCCCCGGGACAGGGGGCAATCAGCCCCAGCATTTT. This sequence encodes CASSPGTGGNQPQHF.

The V and J genes are TRBV19 and TRBJ2-1, with TRBD2 matching 13 bases. The CDR3 loop spans 18 amino acids. Germline-derived CDR1 and CDR2 are LNHDA and SQIVND (reference sequence). The J segment lost 6 bases and the V segment lost 3 bases, leaving 11 bases of the junction unmatched. The CDR3 sequence: CASSIERLAGGHRNEQFF. CDR3 sequence (DNA): TGTGCCAGTAGTATTGAACGACTAGCGGGGGGACACCGCAATGAGCAGTTCTTC.

This chain joins TRBV6-9 and TRBJ1-1; D is ambiguous. Trimming shortened V by 8 bases and J by 6 bases, and 10 bases separated the two germline ends. The CDR3 is made up of 11 amino acids. Germline assignment: CDR1 MNHGY and CDR2 SVAAGI. In DNA, the CDR3 is TGTGCCAGCTCCCCGAGCCCTGAAGCTTTCTTT. Its translation: CASSPSPEAFF.

The V and J genes are TRBV9 and TRBJ2-6; 9 bases map to TRBD2. V lost 0 bases, J lost 2 bases, and 6 bases stayed unmatched. The CDR3 consists of 18 residues. Germline V gives CDR1 SGDLS, CDR2 YYNGEE. CDR3 in amino acids: CASSVDLRGGAGANVLTF. CDR3 coding DNA: TGTGCCAGCAGCGTAGATTTGCGGGGGGGGGCTGGGGCCAACGTCCTGACTTTC.

The chain links TRBV19 to TRBJ2-7; D may be TRBD1 (5 bases). The CDR3 is 14 amino acids. The V and J ends lost 5 bases and 0 bases respectively, with 11 bases between them. Germline CDR1 reads LNHDA; CDR2 reads SQIVND (reference sequence). The CDR3 nucleotides read TGTGCCAGTAGTCGACAGTCCTCCTCCTACGAGCAGTACTTC. This translates into CASSRQSSSYEQYF. Variable domain in full (rest from reference TRBV19 and TRBJ2-7): DGGITQSPKYLFRKEGQNVTLSCEQNLNHDAMYWYRQDPGQGLRLIYYSQIVNDFQKGDIAEGYSVSREKKESFPLTVTSAQKNPTAFYLCASSRQSSSYEQYFGPGTRLTVT.

The chain uses TRBV6-4 and TRBJ2-1, with 8 bases that match TRBD2. CDR1 is MRHNA, CDR2 SNTAGT, per germline. J lost 5 bases, V lost 6 bases, and 9 bases had no gene match. This CDR3 is 15 amino acids long. CDR3 residues: CASSLSGSSDNEQFF. CDR3 DNA sequence: TGTGCCAGCAGCCTGAGCGGGAGTAGCGACAATGAGCAGTTCTTC.

The rearrangement links TRBV6-5 to TRBJ1-2; possibly TRBD1 for D (6 bases). Germline V gene data show CDR1 as MNHEY and CDR2 as SVGAGI. This CDR3 region has 15 residues. Trimming pared 8 bases from V and 0 bases from J, leaving 16 bases between. CDR3 sequence: CASARGQGANYGYTF. CDR3 in DNA: TGTGCCAGCGCGCGGGGGCAGGGCGCTAACTATGGCTACACCTTC.